The rows below give T cell receptor beta chains drawn from one sample of a study of blood T cell repertoires in COVID-19. The table came from immunoSEQ multiplex PCR; TCRdb's copy has only in-frame clones and leaves some out. The profile shows tens of thousands of clones, roughly 85% of them singletons. Input material: peripheral blood. These TCRs come from a human donor in a cohort sampled during active COVID-19. Each CDR3 is given with its conserved first and last residue. A D gene is named only where the DNA matches it firmly. Clone size, where shown, is once, few, many, or a class for clones that have expanded.

.	TRBV30	TRBJ2-7	.	CALGTGPSVYF	TGTGCCCTGGGAACAGGACCAAGCGTGTACTTC
.	TRBV7-3	TRBJ2-1	TRBD2	CATSPGSAREGRVSYNEQFF	TGTGCCACCTCACCGGGCTCCGCTCGGGAGGGCCGGGTGTCCTACAATGAGCAGTTCTTC
.	TRBV15	TRBJ2-3	.	CATSRVTTARTDTQYF	TGTGCCACCAGCAGAGTGACTACGGCACGTACAGATACGCAGTATTTT
few	TRBV6-1	TRBJ1-5	TRBD1	CASSESGTGNQPQHF	TGTGCCAGCAGTGAATCAGGGACAGGCAATCAGCCCCAGCATTTT
once	TRBV9	TRBJ2-3	.	CASSVVGTDTQYF	TGTGCCAGCAGCGTAGTCGGCACAGATACGCAGTATTTT
.	TRBV5-1	TRBJ2-5	.	CASSLAGGGWETQYF	TGCGCCAGCAGCTTGGCTGGGGGCGGTTGGGAGACCCAGTACTTC
.	TRBV5-1	TRBJ2-5	TRBD1	CASSPWTGGQETQYF	TGCGCCAGCAGCCCCTGGACAGGCGGCCAAGAGACCCAGTACTTC
.	TRBV24-1	TRBJ1-5	TRBD1	CATSDPGQGSNQPQHF	TGTGCCACCAGTGATCCGGGACAGGGGAGCAATCAGCCCCAGCATTTT
.	TRBV6-5	TRBJ1-1	TRBD1	CATTGTGGTEAFF	TGTGCCACCACCGGGACAGGGGGCACTGAAGCTTTCTTT
once	TRBV19	TRBJ1-5	TRBD1	CASRRDRINQPQHF	TGTGCCAGTAGGAGGGACAGGATCAATCAGCCCCAGCATTTT
.	TRBV18	TRBJ1-2	TRBD1	CASSPGRDRGYGYTF	TGTGCCAGCTCACCAGGCCGGGACAGGGGATATGGCTACACCTTC
once	TRBV5-6	TRBJ1-3	TRBD1	CASSLGTGRPGNTIYF	TGTGCCAGCAGCTTGGGGACAGGGAGGCCTGGAAACACCATATATTTT
.	TRBV5-1	TRBJ2-5	TRBD2	CASSLVAGSIQETQYF	TGCGCCAGCAGCTTGGTAGCGGGAAGTATCCAAGAGACCCAGTACTTC
once	TRBV29-1	TRBJ2-5	TRBD2	CSISGTPQETQYF	TGCAGCATTAGCGGGACGCCTCAAGAGACCCAGTACTTC
.	TRBV5-3	TRBJ2-5	TRBD2	CARSRTSGNYYQETQYF	TGTGCCAGAAGCCGGACTAGCGGAAATTATTACCAAGAGACCCAGTACTTC
.	TRBV5-1	TRBJ1-2	.	CASSSGGGARYGYTF	TGCGCCAGCAGCTCAGGTGGGGGGGCGCGATATGGCTACACCTTC